This entry describes one T cell receptor beta chain. Its target antigen remains unknown. At one end, the junction sequence differs from germline, possibly due to a read error. This entry belongs to a study of beta chain features in type 1 diabetes (dated by TCRdb to 2016 to 2019). Concerning the study at large: Mean age, gender distribution, total cell number and subset yield were not different between patients and healthy donors. A total of some 110 million sorted cells were examined across all samples, and a strong correlation was observed between cell number per subset and RNA yield. The study compared the TCRB repertoires of sorted circulating CD4+ T cell subsets in recently diagnosed type 1 diabetes patients with those in matched healthy donors. Regulatory and stem cell-like memory subsets were obtained from only 8 patients and roughly 8 healthy donors, while naive and central memory subsets were obtained from all 30 or so donors.

The entire amount of isolated RNA was reverse transcribed using the High Capacity cDNA Reverse Transcription Kit, so the sequenced TCRB transcripts were expressed ones. Deep immunoSEQ sequencing was applied to naive, central memory and regulatory T cell samples, giving an average of approximately 4 million total reads per sample. Sorted cells were lysed in RLT buffer and RNA was extracted with DNase-treated RNeasy Micro or Mini kits, depending on cell number. To prevent cross-contamination, every cell subset was processed on its own, while patient and healthy donor samples were processed together. The immunoSEQ multiplex PCR was used to amplify TCRB sequences from cDNA, yielding 87-bp fragments that span the CDR3 region. Sequencing of the amplicons was performed on the Illumina HiSeq platform. The paper's data handling went like this. Synthetic template baselines were used to correct PCR bias computationally, reads within Hamming distance 2 were collapsed together, and singletons that could not be merged were discarded. Reads were aligned to IMGT to assign V, D and J genes, CDR3 length, and insertions or deletions at six rearrangement sites. Within each subset, clonotype counts were normalized to sorted cell number, and only after that were true diversity and Gini coefficients computed with the tcR R package. The overlap coefficient, calculated on TCRB nucleotide sequences, was used to measure repertoire sharing. Out-of-frame TCRB sequences from naive cells were analyzed to stand in for the pre-selection repertoire. The table comes from immuneACCESS by way of TCRdb, which keeps in-frame sequences with V and J called. Part of the clones is missing from these tables; in studies checked, under half for an unresolved V gene and the rest for unknown reasons. That table furnishes V, J and clone size, whereas the DNA furnished D and trimming. The sample table records 280,000 or so clones; approximately 15% of these occur just once. The ten largest clones capture less than 0.02% of the sample.

Here is what the overall study found, with its caveats: Because cDNA was sequenced instead of genomic DNA, activated cells with high expression could be over-represented, although the groups did not differ in activation or CD3 levels. HLA sub-analyses involved small numbers of individuals, so any influence of HLA type on TCRB rearrangement remained unresolved. PCR might favor shorter templates, but patient and control samples were amplified and corrected together, so any skew would affect both groups equally. Patients with type 1 diabetes made fewer insertions and deleted more nucleotides at VDJ recombination sites, implying thymic rearrangement abnormalities. In all four CD4+ subsets, TCRB CDR3 length was moderately but significantly shorter in type 1 diabetes patients. Naive, central memory and regulatory TCRB repertoires appeared to be more alike among patients than among healthy donors.

Each donor gave one peripheral blood draw, around 0.12 L on average, collected into heparinised tubes. Using a panel that included CD45RO, CCR7, CD25, CD127, CD95 and CD27, naive, central memory, regulatory and stem cell-like memory CD4+ T cells were sorted on a BD FACSAria II. Every sorted population had a purity above 95%. PBMCs were isolated right away by Lymphoprep density gradient centrifugation and were stained directly, without culture. So that batch effects would be minimized, each experiment stained and sorted samples in pairs, pairing one healthy donor with one patient. Counted from cysteine to phenylalanine, this CDR3 has 13 amino acids. Only CDR3 DNA remains: 39 bases, in frame from the first base. Reading the germline V gene (reference sequence) gives CDR1 SGHNT and CDR2 YYREEE.

The sample taken for sequencing was naive CD4+ T cells from blood. The sample's cell subset or site label, decoded: true naive CD4+ T cells. This receptor was obtained from a man aged 18 to 30 with type 1 diabetes. The sequence is built from TRBV5-4 and TRBJ1-4, with 7 bases matching TRBD1. The CDR3 corresponds to CAGRGGPNEKLFF. The DNA sequence follows: TGTGCCGGCAGGGGGGGGCCTAATGAAAAACTGTTTTTT.